This T cell receptor (beta chain) comes out of a study of identical twins. This clonotype has a handful of counts. Antigen unknown. General study points: The study reached conclusions through statistical analysis that was cross-sectional, not following the same donors.

MiXCR, run by TCRdb on the 5' RACE reads, gives a single entry per CDR3 protein. The profile shows 400,000 to 650,000 distinct CDR3 sequences, around 20% of them singletons. Trimming removed 4 bases at V and 4 bases at J, with 12 bases between. Germline loops: CDR1 SGHRS, CDR2 YFSETQ. The CDR3 spans 15 residues. Separately, the same data were catalogued under a study of T cells expressing NK-cell markers.

The sequence came from a woman aged 18-29 years in good health. The material sequenced was CD4+ T cells sorted from blood. V is TRBV5-1 and J is TRBJ1-6; D is uncertain. CDR3 DNA: TGCGCCAGCAGCCCCGGGAGTGGATATAATTCACCCCTCCACTTT. Protein product: CASSPGSGYNSPLHF.